Below, 21 T cell receptor beta chains from the same sample are listed, as sequenced in a study of post-analysis software for immune sequencing data. Study-level results: TRBV segments more frequent in patients than in controls numbered roughly 5 and included TRBV5-6, TRBV5-1 and TRBV20-1.

TCR beta libraries were prepared from cDNA with unique molecular identifiers. TCRdb re-called the PCR reads through MiXCR, storing one row per CDR3 protein. The sample lists 750,000 to 900,000 distinct CDR3 sequences; around 45% were seen once. For these TCRs, the target antigens are not known. The material sequenced was blood. These receptors originate from a girl under 18 with multiple sclerosis.

This clonotype was detected a few times. The gene calls are TRBV20-1 and TRBJ2-7, with 7 bases lining up with TRBD1. With 3 bases clipped from V and 0 bases from J, the junction kept 8 bases outside the gene matches. Looked up from germline, CDR1 is DFQATT and CDR2 is SNEGSKA (reference sequence). The CDR3 has 15 amino acids. The CDR3 nucleotides are TGCAGTGCTAGCCATAACAGGGGACCCTCCTACGAGCAGTACTTC. Protein product: CSASHNRGPSYEQYF.

The rearrangement joins TRBV7-2 to TRBJ1-1; unclear D gene. V was pared by 0 bases and J by 4 bases, with 6 bases between. The germline V gene has CDR1 SGHTA and CDR2 FQGNSA. The CDR3 loop spans 13 amino acids. DNA for the CDR3: TGTGCCAGCAGCTTAGCCATGGGCACTGAAGCTTTCTTT. Translating it yields CASSLAMGTEAFF.

For this clonotype: One junction end disagrees with the germline gene, perhaps due to a read error. The V call is TRBV5-1, the J call TRBJ2-3; D unclear. In germline, CDR1 is SGHRS, CDR2 YFSETQ. The CDR3 length is 14 residues. CDR3 sequence: CASGLGIGTDTQYF. The CDR3 coding sequence is TGCGCCAGCGGCTTAGGGATTGGTACAGATACGCAGTATTTT.

The rearrangement joins TRBV10-2 to TRBJ2-7; D ambiguous. The CDR3 contains 14 residues. The ends were cut back, 7 bases at V and 7 bases at J, with 20 bases in the middle. The germline CDR1 and CDR2 sequences are WSHSY and SAAADI. CDR3 residues: CASTPLGSAREQYF. The CDR3 DNA sequence: TGCGCCAGCACCCCTTTGGGGTCCGCGAGGGAGCAGTACTTC.

The gene calls are TRBV6-6 and TRBJ2-5; D is undetermined. The CDR3 loop spans 16 amino acids. Germline values: CDR1 MNHNY, CDR2 SVGAGI (reference sequence). The germline V and J ends were trimmed by 2 bases and 5 bases, with 18 bases remaining between them. CDR3: CASSYAVRAFSETQYF. For the CDR3, the DNA is TGTGCCAGCAGTTACGCCGTGAGAGCCTTCTCCGAGACCCAGTACTTC.

The chain joins TRBV4-3 to TRBJ2-3, with 7 positions matching TRBD2. V was pared by 1 base and J by 2 bases, with 6 bases of the junction left unmatched. Germline values: CDR1 LGHNA, CDR2 YSLEER. There are 16 residues in the CDR3. The CDR3 nucleotides read TGCGCCAGCAGCCAAGGGGCTAGCGGATACACAGATACGCAGTATTTT. This codes for CASSQGASGYTDTQYF.

V gene TRBV13 combines with J gene TRBJ1-2; D might be TRBD1 (5 bases). Germline V gene lookup returns CDR1 PRHDT and CDR2 FYEKMQ (reference sequence). This CDR3 is 15 amino acids long. The V and J ends lost 5 bases and 5 bases respectively, with 18 bases between them. This chain's CDR3 is CASSRGRDRLYGYTF. The DNA of the CDR3 is TGTGCCAGCAGCAGGGGCAGGGATCGGTTGTATGGCTACACCTTC.

The V gene is TRBV29-1, the J gene TRBJ2-4; a weak D match, TRBD2 (6 bases). Germline CDR1 is SQVTM and CDR2 is ANQGSEA. Trimming shortened V by 7 bases and J by 3 bases, and 16 bases separated the two germline ends. This CDR3 contains 14 residues. The DNA for the CDR3 is TGCAGCGCCCTGGGGGGATTGGGCAAAAACATTCAGTACTTC. Its translation is CSALGGLGKNIQYF.

In this sample, this clonotype turned up a few times. This chain uses TRBV14 with TRBJ2-4; 11 nucleotides match TRBD2. The last part of the DNA fits TRBJ2-5 better; the J call may be wrong. The CDR3 runs 16 residues. Per the germline V gene, CDR1 is SGHDN and CDR2 is FVKESK. CDR3 protein: CASSPRLAGPGETQYF. In DNA, the CDR3 is TGTGCCAGCAGCCCCCGACTAGCGGGACCTGGAGAGACCCAGTACTTC.

This clonotype turned up a few times. The rearrangement uses TRBV6-6 and TRBJ2-5; either TRBD1 or TRBD2 may fit D (6 bases each). The CDR3 consists of 16 residues. Germline-derived CDR1 and CDR2 are MNHNY and SVGAGI (reference sequence). The ends were cut back, 0 bases at V and 6 bases at J, with 17 bases in the middle. The CDR3 DNA follows: TGTGCCAGCAGTTACTCGATGGAGGGGGTTGATCAGACCCAGTACTTC. Translating gives CASSYSMEGVDQTQYF.

The chain couples TRBV6-1 to TRBJ2-3; D remains unclear. V was pared by 1 base and J by 2 bases, with 10 bases between. CDR3 length: 15 amino acids. Germline lookup yields CDR1 MNHNS and CDR2 SASEGT. This CDR3 is CASSEEMAFTDTQYF. Written as DNA, the CDR3 is TGTGCCAGCAGTGAAGAAATGGCCTTCACAGATACGCAGTATTTT.

J is TRBJ1-2 and V is TRBV6-1; TRBD1 is a possible D gene (5 bases). With 2 bases removed from V and 6 bases from J, the gap between germline ends came to 10 bases. CDR1 and CDR2 (germline): MNHNS, SASEGT. The CDR3 contains 13 residues. The CDR3 DNA follows: TGTGCCAGCAGTGAAACCAGGGTTGATGGCTACACCTTC. It encodes CASSETRVDGYTF.

J is TRBJ2-4 and V is TRBV4-1; TRBD1 agrees at 7 bases. Judging by the DNA end, TRBJ2-7 fits better; the J call may be wrong. Germline lookup yields CDR1 MGHRA and CDR2 YSYEKL. This CDR3 is built from 15 residues. CDR3 residues: CASSQARDSDYEQYF. CDR3 coding DNA: TGCGCCAGCAGCCAAGCCAGGGACAGCGACTACGAGCAGTACTTC.

The chain is built from TRBV2 and TRBJ2-7; 7 bases fit TRBD2. With the DNA end fitting TRBJ2-5 better, the J assignment may be wrong. The CDR3 length is 14 residues. In germline, CDR1 is SNHLY, CDR2 FYNNEI. The CDR3: CASSGWRGGETQYF. The CDR3 DNA follows: TGTGCCAGCAGTGGGTGGCGCGGGGGTGAGACCCAGTACTTC.

The rearrangement links TRBV7-3 to TRBJ1-1, with TRBD1 as a possible D gene (6 bases). CDR1 SGHTA and CDR2 FQGTGA come from the germline V gene. The CDR3 is made up of 16 amino acids. V was shortened by 5 bases and J by 6 bases, with 22 bases between the two germline ends. The CDR3 loop reads CASSRIQVRQVSEAFF. In DNA, the CDR3 is TGTGCCAGCAGCCGCATACAGGTTAGACAGGTATCTGAAGCTTTCTTT. The full variable domain, completed using reference TRBV7-3 and TRBJ1-1, is GAGVSQTPSNKVTEKGKYVELRCDPISGHTALYWYRQSLGQGPEFLIYFQGTGAADDSGLPNDRFFAVRPEGSVSTLKIQRTERGDSAVYLCASSRIQVRQVSEAFFGQGTRLTVV.

V gene TRBV7-3 combines with J gene TRBJ2-5; D is unclear. From germline, CDR1 is SGHTA and CDR2 FQGTGA. The CDR3 contains 14 residues. Deletions cut 2 bases from V and 2 bases from J, with 9 bases between. The CDR3 nucleotides are TGTGCCAGCAGCTTATCAGCGACACAAGAGACCCAGTACTTC. It codes for CASSLSATQETQYF.

The rearrangement joins TRBV6-6 to TRBJ2-7; D gene uncertain. V shed 0 bases and J shed 2 bases, with 11 bases lying between them. CDR1 is MNHNY, CDR2 SVGAGI, per germline (reference sequence). CDR3 size: 15 residues. The CDR3 bases are TGTGCCAGCAGTTACTCGGGCTCTAACACCTACGAGCAGTACTTC. Amino acids: CASSYSGSNTYEQYF.

This clonotype occurred a few times. The chain carries TRBV11-2 and TRBJ2-7, with 13 bases identical to TRBD2. V was pared by 3 bases and J by 2 bases, with 4 bases of the junction left unmatched. CDR1 and CDR2 (germline): SGHAT, FQNNGV. CDR3 length equals 16 residues. In DNA form, the CDR3 reads TGTGCCAGCAGCTTGGAGGGACTAGCGGGAACCTACGAGCAGTACTTC. Amino acid sequence: CASSLEGLAGTYEQYF.

The genes are TRBV9 and TRBJ1-4; 10 positions agree with TRBD1. The germline V gene encodes CDR1 SGDLS and CDR2 YYNGEE. The CDR3 length is 17 residues. V gave up 2 bases and J gave up 4 bases; unmatched junction bases: 8. DNA of the CDR3: TGTGCCAGCAGCGTGAAAGCGGGACAGGGGAATAATGAAAAACTGTTTTTT. This codes for CASSVKAGQGNNEKLFF.

The rearrangement joins TRBV7-6 to TRBJ2-7; D is possibly TRBD2 (6 bases). The CDR3 extends over 14 amino acids. V was cut by 3 bases and J by 0 bases, with 9 bases left in between. Germline V gene sequence: CDR1 SGHVS, CDR2 FNYEAQ. The CDR3 DNA follows: TGTGCCAGCAGCTTGCCGGGGGACTCCTACGAGCAGTACTTC. Amino acids: CASSLPGDSYEQYF.

The rearrangement joins TRBV7-6 to TRBJ2-1; TRBD2 matches 9 bases. CDR1 and CDR2 (germline): SGHVS, FNYEAQ. This CDR3 has 20 residues. J gave up 0 bases and V 1 base, and 13 bases lay outside the gene matches. Here the CDR3 DNA reads TGTGCCAGCAGCTTAGGATCGGCCAGCGGGAGGCCCCGCTCCTACAATGAGCAGTTCTTC. It yields the protein CASSLGSASGRPRSYNEQFF. The full variable domain, rest sourced from reference TRBV7-6 and TRBJ2-1, is GAGVSQSPRYKVTKRGQDVALRCDPISGHVSLYWYRQALGQGPEFLTYFNYEAQQDKSGLPNDRFSAERPEGSISTLTIQRTEQRDSAMYRCASSLGSASGRPRSYNEQFFGPGTRLTVL.